This entry features one T cell receptor beta chain sequence. The antigen remains unidentified. The data belong to a study of vaccination and CD4 T cells after COVID-19. Study information: Samples taken post-COVID came a median about 100 days after diagnosis, ranging from 35 to 161. Collection of post-vaccine samples followed dose two by a median about 72 days, spanning a range of 14 to 241. SARS-CoV-2, HCoV-NL63, HCoV-OC43 and HCoV-229E supplied the overlapping spike peptides used to stimulate cells.

Documented treatment: approximately 10-day PBMC culture with coronavirus spike peptide pools or control peptides (ViraFEST assay). Fresh replacement IL-2 medium substituted for half the medium on days 3 and 7. Cultured CD4+ T-cell DNA underwent Oncomine TCR Beta short-read sequencing. TCRdb re-called the PCR reads with MiXCR, one entry per CDR3 protein. This sample has some 19,000 distinct CDR3 sequences, with less than 80% found just once. The CDR3 spans 15 residues. V dropped 0 bases and J dropped 5 bases, with 10 bases sitting between them. Germline V CDR1 and CDR2: MNHEY, SVGAGI. The chain employs TRBV6-5 and TRBJ2-2, with TRBD1 as a possible D gene (5 bases). The sequences come from CD4+ T cells from blood, cultured in vitro, collected before SARS-CoV-2 vaccination. This clonotype was sampled from a human donor who received a COVID-19 vaccine. The CDR3 here is CASSYSGRVTGELFF. CDR3 bases: TGTGCCAGCAGTTACTCGGGCAGGGTTACCGGGGAGCTGTTTTTT.